This T cell receptor beta chain was identified in a study of blood T cell repertoires in COVID-19. Method: immunoSEQ multiplex PCR; TCRdb's copy keeps in-frame clones and lacks some. Altogether over 200,000 clones are present, around 90% being singletons, with the ten largest covering about 3.5%. V dropped 3 bases and J dropped 0 bases, with 10 bases sitting between them. This CDR3 comprises 15 residues. CDR1 and CDR2 (germline): LNHDA, SQIVND (reference sequence). The source of this sequence is a woman under 40 who had been exposed to COVID-19. Material for sequencing was PBMCs or T cells enriched from blood (not recorded which). The chain links TRBV19 to TRBJ2-3; D remains ambiguous. The CDR3 region has the DNA TGTGCCAGTAGTATTTCACAGCAAAGCACAGATACGCAGTATTTT. Encoded protein: CASSISQQSTDTQYF.